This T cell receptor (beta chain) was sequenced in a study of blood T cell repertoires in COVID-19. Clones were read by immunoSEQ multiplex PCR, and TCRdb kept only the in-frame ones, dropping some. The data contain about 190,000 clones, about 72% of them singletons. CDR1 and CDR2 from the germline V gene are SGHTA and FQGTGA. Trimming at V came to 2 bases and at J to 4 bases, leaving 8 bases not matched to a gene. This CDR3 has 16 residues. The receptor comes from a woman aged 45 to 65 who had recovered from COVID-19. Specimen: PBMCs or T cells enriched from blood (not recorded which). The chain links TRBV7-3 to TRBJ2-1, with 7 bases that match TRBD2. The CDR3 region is CASSLETSLGYNEQFF. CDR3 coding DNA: TGTGCCAGCAGCTTAGAGACTAGCTTAGGATACAATGAGCAGTTCTTC.